The 15 T cell receptor beta chains in this list originate from one sample, sequenced in a study of beta chain features in type 1 diabetes. Points from the study as a whole: Significant though moderate, a shortening of TCRB CDR3s appeared in all four CD4+ subsets of Type 1 diabetes patients.

Their antigens remain unidentified. Every bit of the isolated RNA underwent reverse transcription, so sequencing read expressed TCRB transcripts. TCRdb keeps only in-frame clones here, not all; method: immunoSEQ multiplex PCR. This table holds over 200,000 clones, approximately 11% found once. Sequenced material: naive CD4+ T cells from blood. The receptors shown here come from a man under 40 with type 1 diabetes.

V is TRBV18 and J is TRBJ1-2, with D tentatively TRBD1 (5 bases). Germline values: CDR1 KGHSH, CDR2 LQKENI. The CDR3 consists of 13 residues. V was clipped by 0 bases and J by 8 bases, with 10 bases between them. The CDR3 here is CASSPPGGTGYTF. In DNA, the CDR3 is TGTGCCAGCTCACCACCGGGGGGTACCGGCTACACCTTC.

This chain links TRBV19 with TRBJ1-5; D may be TRBD1 (5 bases). Trimming shortened V by 5 bases and J by 7 bases, and 18 bases separated the two germline ends. The CDR3 is made up of 15 amino acids. CDR1 and CDR2 from the germline V gene are LNHDA and SQIVND (reference sequence). The CDR3 is CASSPGWAGQQPQHF. For the CDR3, the DNA is TGTGCCAGTAGTCCCGGTTGGGCAGGGCAACAGCCCCAGCATTTT.

This chain connects TRBV4-2 to TRBJ2-7; D is ambiguous. Trimming left V 3 bases short and J 3 bases short, with 15 bases between. The CDR3 runs 15 residues. CDR1 and CDR2 (germline): LGHNA, YNFKEQ. The CDR3 spells CASSQTRSENYEQYF. The CDR3 coding sequence is TGTGCCAGCAGCCAGACCCGGAGCGAGAACTACGAGCAGTACTTC.

The V gene is TRBV7-9, the J gene TRBJ1-3, with D maybe TRBD1 (5 bases). This CDR3 is 12 amino acids long. Trimming left V 11 bases short and J 0 bases short, with 8 bases between. Germline CDR1 SEHNR, CDR2 FQNEAQ (reference sequence). The CDR3 spells CAAGVSGNTIYF. The CDR3 nucleotides read TGTGCCGCGGGGGTCTCTGGAAACACCATATATTTT.

J is TRBJ2-5 and V is TRBV11-2; 8 nucleotides line up with TRBD2. There are 16 residues in the CDR3. The germline V gene encodes CDR1 SGHAT and CDR2 FQNNGV. Losses at the gene ends were 5 bases for V and 6 bases for J; bases not matched to a gene: 14. CDR3 residues: CASSTPGGADEQTQYF. The CDR3 DNA is TGTGCCAGCAGCACCCCGGGAGGGGCCGACGAGCAGACCCAGTACTTC.

The chain uses TRBV7-2 and TRBJ2-1, with D maybe TRBD2 (6 bases). Trimming removed 3 bases at V and 5 bases at J, with 8 bases between. The V gene's germline CDR1 is SGHTA and CDR2 FQGNSA. There are 13 residues in the CDR3. CDR3 in amino acids: CASSLDYDNEQFF. CDR3 nucleotides: TGTGCCAGCAGCTTGGACTATGACAATGAGCAGTTCTTC.

About this clone: Other DNA sequences within the sample encode an identical CDR3. The rearrangement uses TRBV5-1 and TRBJ2-1; D gene uncertain. Trimming cost V 0 bases and J 1 base, with 5 bases left between them. This CDR3 spans 14 amino acids. The germline V gene has CDR1 SGHRS and CDR2 YFSETQ. CDR3 loop: CASSLGGSYNEQFF. The DNA for the CDR3 is TGCGCCAGCAGCTTGGGAGGTTCCTACAATGAGCAGTTCTTC. Variable domain in full (rest from reference TRBV5-1 and TRBJ2-1): KAGVTQTPRYLIKTRGQQVTLSCSPISGHRSVSWYQQTPGQGLQFLFEYFSETQRNKGNFPGRFSGRQFSNSRSEMNVSTLELGDSALYLCASSLGGSYNEQFFGPGTRLTVL.

This chain connects TRBV19 to TRBJ1-1; a possible D gene is TRBD1 (6 bases). The CDR3 totals 13 residues. The germline V gene encodes CDR1 LNHDA and CDR2 SQIVND (reference sequence). V was trimmed by 8 bases and J by 3 bases, leaving 13 bases between them. The CDR3 nucleotides read TGTGCCAGTGCACAGGGACGGGACACTGAAGCTTTCTTT. It codes for CASAQGRDTEAFF. Complete variable domain (other parts from reference TRBV19 and TRBJ1-1): DGGITQSPKYLFRKEGQNVTLSCEQNLNHDAMYWYRQDPGQGLRLIYYSQIVNDFQKGDIAEGYSVSREKKESFPLTVTSAQKNPTAFYLCASAQGRDTEAFFGQGTRLTVV.

V gene TRBV7-9 combines with J gene TRBJ2-1; the match to TRBD1 covers 7 bases. CDR3 length: 15 residues. The J segment lost 5 bases and the V segment lost 5 bases, leaving 9 bases of the junction unmatched. Germline V gene data show CDR1 as SEHNR and CDR2 as FQNEAQ (reference sequence). This CDR3 is CASSTRDSYHNEQFF. DNA for the CDR3: TGTGCCAGCAGCACTCGGGACAGCTACCACAATGAGCAGTTCTTC.

In regard to this clone: This specimen includes other DNA sequences encoding the same CDR3. The gene calls are TRBV7-9 and TRBJ2-3; D call uncertain. The CDR3 runs 12 residues. The V and J ends lost 5 bases and 3 bases respectively, with 6 bases between them. Germline V gene lookup returns CDR1 SEHNR and CDR2 FQNEAQ (reference sequence). Here the CDR3 reads CASSRVTDTQYF. DNA of the CDR3: TGTGCCAGCAGCCGGGTGACAGATACGCAGTATTTT. Full variable domain (outside the CDR3, taken from reference TRBV7-9 and TRBJ2-3): DTGVSQNPRHKITKRGQNVTFRCDPISEHNRLYWYRQTLGQGPEFLTYFQNEAQLEKSRLLSDRFSAERPKGSFSTLEIQRTEQGDSAMYLCASSRVTDTQYFGPGTRLTVL.

This clone was seen a handful of times. The chain employs TRBV28 and TRBJ2-1; 9 bases map to TRBD1. V trimming: 4 bases; J trimming: 7 bases; junction bases outside the gene matches: 8. The germline V gene has CDR1 MDHEN and CDR2 SYDVKM. CDR3 length: 15 residues. CDR3 sequence (DNA): TGTGCCAGCAGTTCCGCCGGGACAGGGACGAATGAGCAGTTCTTC. It specifies CASSSAGTGTNEQFF.

This clone has only a few counts. The CDR3 DNA sequence: TGTGCCAGCAGCTTCAGACAGGGGCCAGAAGCTTTCTTT. Protein sequence: CASSFRQGPEAFF. The V gene is TRBV9, the J gene TRBJ1-1; 8 bases fit TRBD1. Germline trimming cut 4 bases from V and 8 bases from J; bases unmatched to any gene: 7. There are 13 residues in the CDR3. Germline V CDR1 and CDR2: SGDLS, YYNGEE.

The gene calls are TRBV2 and TRBJ2-7; D is possibly TRBD2 (6 bases). Germline-derived CDR1 and CDR2 are SNHLY and FYNNEI. V was cut by 6 bases and J by 2 bases, with 14 bases left in between. The CDR3 runs 14 residues. The CDR3 nucleotides are TGTGCCAGCAGCCAAAGTAGCGGCGCCTACGAGCAGTACTTC. Translating gives CASSQSSGAYEQYF.

The V and J genes are TRBV6-5 and TRBJ1-2; the D gene is possibly TRBD1 (6 bases). Trimming removed 6 bases from V and 8 bases from J, with 16 bases in between. The CDR3 consists of 13 residues. Looked up from germline, CDR1 is MNHEY and CDR2 is SVGAGI. The CDR3 coding sequence is TGTGCCAGCAGGGACACAGGGACGGACGGCTACACCTTC. Translated, it gives CASRDTGTDGYTF.

This clone was counted only a few times. V usage is TRBV6-5 and J usage is TRBJ2-5, with D possibly TRBD2 on 5 matching bases. This CDR3 has 14 amino acids. V was clipped by 4 bases and J by 5 bases, with 14 bases between them. Per germline, CDR1 MNHEY and CDR2 SVGAGI. CDR3 nucleotides: TGTGCCAGCAGTTCAAGGACTTTAGGGGAGACCCAGTACTTC. It codes for CASSSRTLGETQYF.